Listed below are T cell receptor beta chains from one sample, sequenced in a study of beta chain features in type 1 diabetes. Method: immunoSEQ multiplex PCR; TCRdb's copy keeps in-frame clones and lacks some. The sample shows about 140,000 clones, about 7% of them seen only once. Sequencing used central memory CD4+ T cells from blood. These receptors all come from a woman in her 30s in good health. Both conserved end residues are part of each CDR3.

CDR3: CASSLRYNEQFF
length: 12
J: TRBJ2-1
V: TRBV7-2

CDR3: CASSLADEQFF
length: 11
J: TRBJ2-1
V: TRBV11-3

CDR3: CASSYKGQGNYGYTF
length: 15
J: TRBJ1-2
V: TRBV6-5

CDR3: CASSSGTGNYEQYF
length: 14
J: TRBJ2-7
V: TRBV5-4

CDR3: CASRRLAGVSGQETQYF
length: 17
J: TRBJ2-5
V: TRBV19

CDR3: CASSLWGLHSGDEQFF
length: 16
J: TRBJ2-1
V: TRBV11-2

CDR3: CASSFDRVNSEQFF
length: 14
J: TRBJ2-1
V: TRBV7-3

CDR3: CASSYPLSEQFF
length: 12
J: TRBJ2-1
V: TRBV6-5

CDR3: CASSQGQFSYGYTF
length: 14
J: TRBJ1-2
V: TRBV4-2

CDR3: CASSYRTMNTEAFF
length: 14
J: TRBJ1-1
V: TRBV5-4

CDR3: CASSLGTSGQETQYF
length: 15
J: TRBJ2-5
V: TRBV7-7

CDR3: CASSERTSRYNEQFF
length: 15
J: TRBJ2-1
V: TRBV5-1

CDR3: CASSRTGGRNEQFF
length: 14
J: TRBJ2-1
V: TRBV7-2

CDR3: CASSHSSLNTEAFF
length: 14
J: TRBJ1-1
V: TRBV2

CDR3: CASGLGDRSNEQFF
length: 14
J: TRBJ2-1
V: TRBV12-5

CDR3: CASSLEGELYEQYF
length: 14
J: TRBJ2-7
V: TRBV5-4

CDR3: CASSRHIQETQYF
length: 13
J: TRBJ2-5
V: TRBV6-5

CDR3: CASSAGTGDGYTF
length: 13
J: TRBJ1-2
V: TRBV18

CDR3: CASSLLGQSYEQYF
length: 14
J: TRBJ2-7
V: TRBV28

CDR3: CATGTGVNTEAFF
length: 13
J: TRBJ1-1
V: TRBV27

CDR3: CASSLETSGRDQETQYF
length: 17
J: TRBJ2-5
V: TRBV4-2

CDR3: CASIGAGVQQYF
length: 12
J: TRBJ2-7
V: TRBV11-2

CDR3: CASSLQGLSQETQYF
length: 15
J: TRBJ2-5
V: TRBV9

CDR3: CASSFGASNTEAFF
length: 14
J: TRBJ1-1
V: TRBV7-9